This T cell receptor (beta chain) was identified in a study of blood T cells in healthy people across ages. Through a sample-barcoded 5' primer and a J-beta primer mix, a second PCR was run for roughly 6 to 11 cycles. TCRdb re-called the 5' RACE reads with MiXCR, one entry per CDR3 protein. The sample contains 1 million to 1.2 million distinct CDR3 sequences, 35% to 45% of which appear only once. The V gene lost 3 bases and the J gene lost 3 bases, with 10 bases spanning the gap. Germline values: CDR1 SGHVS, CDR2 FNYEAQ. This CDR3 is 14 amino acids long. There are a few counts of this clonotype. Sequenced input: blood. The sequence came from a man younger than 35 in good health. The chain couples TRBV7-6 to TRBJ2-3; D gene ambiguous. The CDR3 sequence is CASSFGKLTDTQYF. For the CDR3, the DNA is TGTGCCAGCAGCTTCGGTAAATTAACAGATACGCAGTATTTT.